The present entry profiles one T cell receptor (beta chain) with its context. The antigen it binds to is not known. Base qualities are not recorded, but no much larger clone differs from it by a single base. TCR beta repertoires were profiled from peripheral blood of 13 young patients with multiple sclerosis to demonstrate the VDJtools post-analysis software. The multiple sclerosis patients were children and adolescents between roughly 6 and 16 years of age. This entry comes from a study of post-analysis software for immune sequencing data (dated by TCRdb to the mid-2010s). Concerning the study at large: Disease courses on record covered relapsing-remitting, secondary progressive and progressive-relapsing multiple sclerosis, though some patients had no subtype annotation. A subset of samples was prepared in parallel using single-end sample barcoding, then pooled and co-amplified after Illumina adapter ligation. Patient repertoires were compared against 11 previously published healthy control repertoires from donors aged 6 to 25 years. What the work shows at the level of the full study, not this receptor alone: Roughly 5 TRBV segments, including TRBV5-6, TRBV5-1 and TRBV20-1, were significantly more frequent in patients than controls. Significantly lower normalized Chao1 diversity was found in multiple sclerosis patients than in controls, suggesting substantial peripheral T-cell clonal expansion. The multiple sclerosis patient group was slightly younger than the control group. Strong co-clustering of samples prepared in the same batch was shown by direct clustering with F measure, prompting a batch-effect correction.

Library method: PCR. For sequencing, an Illumina HiSeq 2500 was employed. Unique molecular identifiers were incorporated into TCR beta cDNA libraries to reduce PCR and sequencing biases. Approximately 500,000 cDNA molecules were obtained for every 1 to 10 million input T cells, so each molecule roughly corresponded to one T cell. Patient libraries were prepared and sequenced with the same protocol used for the earlier healthy control dataset. Samples belonging to the same batch were prepared together, multiplexed and sequenced on a shared HiSeq lane. The source study handled its data this way. Raw barcoded reads were processed with MIGEC, discarding single-read molecular identifier groups before consensus assembly and CDR3 extraction. VDJtools was used for post-analysis of the clonotype tables, with diversity normalized by down-sampling every dataset to the smallest sample size. In repertoire overlap clustering, CDR3 amino acid sequences, but not nucleotide sequences, were matched to correct batch-related cross-sample contamination. TCRdb itself trimmed the public reads at Q25 with fastp, ran MiXCR and retained productive beta chains. Rows are unified per CDR3 protein, each entry keeping the most common DNA and genes. TCRdb, rather than the study authors, made the V and J calls. The sample profile shows around 200,000 distinct CDR3 sequences; around 29% of them were found once. The ten largest clones represent 3% to 4% of the sample.

Trimming removed 4 bases from V and 6 bases from J, leaving 13 bases between the germline ends. The CDR3 spans 13 residues, from the cysteine through the phenylalanine. The CDR3 DNA has 39 bases and is translated from base 1. Looking up the germline V gene (reference sequence) yields CDR1 LNHDA and CDR2 SQIVND. The V and J segments used are TRBV19 and TRBJ2-7; possibly the D gene is TRBD1, per 5 matching bases. The clonotype was recovered from a girl aged 2 to 17 with multiple sclerosis. Sample: blood. The sequenced DNA is TGTGCCAGTAGTACGACAGTTTTCGGCGAGCAGTACTTC. This gives the protein CASSTTVFGEQYF.